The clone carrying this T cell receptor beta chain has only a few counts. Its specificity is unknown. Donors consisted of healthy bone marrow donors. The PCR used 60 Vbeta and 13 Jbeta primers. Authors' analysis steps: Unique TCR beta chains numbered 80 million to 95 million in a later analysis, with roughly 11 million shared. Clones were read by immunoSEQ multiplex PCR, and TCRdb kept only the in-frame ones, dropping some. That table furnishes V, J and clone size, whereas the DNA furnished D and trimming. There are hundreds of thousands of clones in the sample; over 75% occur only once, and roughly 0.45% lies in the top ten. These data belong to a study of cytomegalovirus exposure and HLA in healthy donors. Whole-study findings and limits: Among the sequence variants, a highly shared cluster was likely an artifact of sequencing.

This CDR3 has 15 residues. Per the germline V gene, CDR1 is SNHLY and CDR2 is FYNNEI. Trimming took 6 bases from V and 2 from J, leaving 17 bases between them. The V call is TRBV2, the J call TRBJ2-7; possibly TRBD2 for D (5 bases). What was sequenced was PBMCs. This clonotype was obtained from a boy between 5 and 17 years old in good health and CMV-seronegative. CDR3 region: CASRGSGREAYEQYF. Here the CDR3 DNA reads TGTGCCAGCAGGGGGAGCGGAAGGGAAGCCTACGAGCAGTACTTC.